This TCR beta chain was identified during a study of blood T cell repertoires in COVID-19. About the study: Samples taken during acute and convalescent COVID-19 were collected in the United States, Italy and Spain. PBMCs, B-cell-depleted T cells, or T cells provided the cDNA or gDNA that made up the material.

Per the authors' pipeline: It was from reference gene primer amplification that nucleated cell counts were estimated. Clones were sequenced by immunoSEQ multiplex PCR, and TCRdb holds only the in-frame ones, with some missing. From that table come the V and J calls and clone size; the DNA was used to work out D and trimming. The sample includes about 250,000 clones, roughly 83% of them seen just once. The ends were cut back, 3 bases at V and 1 base at J, with 18 bases in the middle. CDR1 is KGHSH, CDR2 LQKENI, per germline. The CDR3 extends over 17 amino acids. The chain uses TRBV18 and TRBJ1-1; D possibly corresponds to TRBD1 (5 bases). Sequenced sample: peripheral blood. This clonotype was sampled from a man aged 35 to 55 with acute or convalescent COVID-19. DNA for the CDR3: TGTGCCAGCTCACCGGGGACCGGCGGGGGACCGAACACTGAAGCTTTCTTT. Translating gives CASSPGTGGGPNTEAFF.